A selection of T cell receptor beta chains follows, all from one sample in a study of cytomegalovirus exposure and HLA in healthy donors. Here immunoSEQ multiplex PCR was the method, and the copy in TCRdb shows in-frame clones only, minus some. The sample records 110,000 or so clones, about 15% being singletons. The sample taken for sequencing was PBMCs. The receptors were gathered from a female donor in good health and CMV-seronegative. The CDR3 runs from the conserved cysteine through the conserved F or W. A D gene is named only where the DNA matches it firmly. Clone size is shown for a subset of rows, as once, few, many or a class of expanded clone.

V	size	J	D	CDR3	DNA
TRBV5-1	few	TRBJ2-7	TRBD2	CASSYGGGVTYEQYF	TGCGCCAGCAGCTACGGGGGGGGAGTTACCTACGAGCAGTACTTC
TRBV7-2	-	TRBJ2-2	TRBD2	CASSISGGSRTGELFF	TGTGCCAGCAGCATTAGCGGCGGGAGTAGGACCGGGGAGCTGTTTTTT
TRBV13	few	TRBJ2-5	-	CASSLETGQPKETQYF	TGTGCCAGCAGCTTGGAAACTGGACAACCAAAAGAGACCCAGTACTTC
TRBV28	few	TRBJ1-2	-	CASSPPTVGNYGYTF	TGTGCCAGCAGTCCGCCCACAGTAGGTAACTATGGCTACACCTTC
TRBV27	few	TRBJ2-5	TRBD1	CASRQGAGETQYF	TGTGCCAGCAGACAGGGGGCGGGGGAGACCCAGTACTTC
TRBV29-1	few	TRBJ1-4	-	CSVLGPRGDTEKLFF	TGCAGCGTTCTTGGGCCGCGGGGTGATACGGAAAAACTGTTTTTT
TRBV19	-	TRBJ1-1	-	CASSIISNTEAFF	TGTGCCAGTAGTATAATCTCGAACACTGAAGCTTTCTTT
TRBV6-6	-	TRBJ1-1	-	CASSYFQNTEAFF	TGTGCCAGCAGTTATTTCCAGAACACTGAAGCTTTCTTT
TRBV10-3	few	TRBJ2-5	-	CAISESRDSPGETQYF	TGTGCCATCAGTGAGTCGAGAGATTCGCCGGGGGAGACCCAGTACTTC
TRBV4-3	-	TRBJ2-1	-	CASSQPQGRGNEQFF	TGCGCCAGCAGCCAACCACAGGGTCGCGGCAATGAGCAGTTCTTC
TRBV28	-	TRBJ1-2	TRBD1	CASSLVNRGPDGYTF	TGTGCCAGCAGTTTAGTGAACAGGGGGCCCGATGGCTACACCTTC
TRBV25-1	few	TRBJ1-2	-	CASSENRLSYGYTF	TGTGCCAGCAGTGAAAACAGGTTGAGTTATGGCTACACCTTC
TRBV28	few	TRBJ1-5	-	CASSYQGTNQPQHF	TGTGCCAGCAGTTATCAGGGGACCAATCAGCCCCAGCATTTT
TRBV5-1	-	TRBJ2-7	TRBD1	CASSSGGQGTYEQYF	TGCGCCAGCAGCTCTGGGGGACAGGGAACCTACGAGCAGTACTTC
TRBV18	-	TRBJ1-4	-	CASSPDRRGGGDEKLFF	TGTGCCAGCTCACCGGACCGTCGCGGCGGGGGAGATGAAAAACTGTTTTTT
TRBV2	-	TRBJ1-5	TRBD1	CASTGTGVSSNQPQHF	TGTGCCAGCACTGGGACAGGGGTTTCTAGCAATCAGCCCCAGCATTTT
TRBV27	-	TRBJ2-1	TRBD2	CASTREGWSSYNEQFF	TGTGCCAGCACCCGGGAGGGATGGAGCTCCTACAATGAGCAGTTCTTC
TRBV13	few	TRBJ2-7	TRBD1	CASSLVAGQGFYEQYF	TGTGCCAGCAGCTTAGTAGCCGGACAGGGGTTCTACGAGCAGTACTTC
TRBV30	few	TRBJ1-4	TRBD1	CAWGQGREKLFF	TGTGCCTGGGGACAGGGAAGAGAAAAACTGTTTTTT
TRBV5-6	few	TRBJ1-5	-	CASSLAQPGRGNQPQHF	TGTGCCAGCAGCTTGGCCCAGCCGGGGAGGGGCAATCAGCCCCAGCATTTT
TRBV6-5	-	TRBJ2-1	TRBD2	CASSQGLADYNEQFF	TGTGCCAGCAGCCAGGGACTAGCGGACTACAATGAGCAGTTCTTC
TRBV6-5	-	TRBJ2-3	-	CASSHYQRDTQYF	TGTGCCAGCAGTCACTACCAGAGGGATACGCAGTATTTT
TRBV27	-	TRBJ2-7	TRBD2	CASSLTRLAGLEQYF	TGTGCCAGCAGTTTAACGCGACTAGCGGGGCTCGAGCAGTACTTC
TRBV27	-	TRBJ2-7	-	CASSLGGLSRHEQYF	TGTGCCAGCAGTTTAGGTGGCTTGTCTAGGCACGAGCAGTACTTC
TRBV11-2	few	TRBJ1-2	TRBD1	CASSSTGVYGYTF	TGTGCCAGCAGCTCGACAGGGGTCTATGGCTACACCTTC
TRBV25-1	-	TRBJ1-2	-	CASSASGWGGKGYTF	TGTGCCAGCAGTGCCTCCGGGTGGGGGGGGAAGGGCTACACCTTC
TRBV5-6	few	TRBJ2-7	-	CASSLGTRGSYEQYF	TGTGCCAGCAGCTTGGGAACCAGGGGTTCCTACGAGCAGTACTTC
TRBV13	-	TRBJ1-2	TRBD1	CASSLGTGGMGGYTF	TGTGCCAGCAGCCTCGGGACAGGGGGTATGGGTGGCTACACCTTC
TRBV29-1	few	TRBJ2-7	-	CSVRASNEQYF	TGCAGCGTCCGCGCTTCAAACGAGCAGTACTTC
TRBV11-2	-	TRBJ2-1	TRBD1	CASSLDPGGVSNEQFF	TGTGCCAGCAGCTTAGACCCAGGGGGTGTTAGCAATGAGCAGTTCTTC
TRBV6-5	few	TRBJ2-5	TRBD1	CASSLQGASEETQYF	TGTGCCAGCAGTCTACAGGGGGCTAGCGAAGAGACCCAGTACTTC
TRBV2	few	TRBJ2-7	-	CASSEPPLLSGLYEQYF	TGTGCCAGCAGTGAACCCCCCCTTTTGTCAGGCCTCTACGAGCAGTACTTC
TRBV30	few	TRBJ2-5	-	CAWSVKRGGETQYF	TGTGCCTGGAGTGTTAAAAGGGGCGGAGAGACCCAGTACTTC
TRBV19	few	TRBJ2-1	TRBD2	CASGGTSGIWSNEQFF	TGTGCCAGTGGTGGGACTAGCGGGATATGGTCTAATGAGCAGTTCTTC
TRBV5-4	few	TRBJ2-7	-	CASSPWGGRSYEQYF	TGTGCCAGCAGCCCCTGGGGGGGGCGTTCCTACGAGCAGTACTTC
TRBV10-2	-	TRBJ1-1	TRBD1	CASSGDRRNTEAFF	TGCGCCAGCAGTGGGGACAGGAGGAACACTGAAGCTTTCTTT
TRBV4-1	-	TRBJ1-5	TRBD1	CASSSGTGVSNQPQHF	TGCGCCAGCAGCAGCGGAACAGGGGTAAGCAATCAGCCCCAGCATTTT
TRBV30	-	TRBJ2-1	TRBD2	CAWSLRGGSEQFF	TGTGCCTGGAGCCTACGGGGCGGGAGCGAGCAGTTCTTC
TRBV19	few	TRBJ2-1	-	CASSINRDEQFF	TGTGCCAGTAGTATAAACAGGGATGAGCAGTTCTTC
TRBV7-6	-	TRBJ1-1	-	CASSLDYGGTEAFF	TGTGCCAGCAGCTTAGATTATGGAGGGACTGAAGCTTTCTTT
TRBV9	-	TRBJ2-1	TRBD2	CASSVDTSGGWYNEQFF	TGTGCCAGCAGCGTAGATACTAGCGGGGGTTGGTACAATGAGCAGTTCTTC
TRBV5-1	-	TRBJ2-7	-	CASSDSSEQYF	TGCGCCAGCAGCGACTCATCCGAGCAGTACTTC
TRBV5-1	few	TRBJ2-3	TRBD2	CASSLKEGTRYSDTQYF	TGCGCCAGCAGCTTGAAAGAAGGGACTAGGTATTCAGATACGCAGTATTTT
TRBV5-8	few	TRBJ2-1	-	CASSSRDWSSYNEQFF	TGTGCCAGCAGTTCCAGGGACTGGAGCTCCTACAATGAGCAGTTCTTC
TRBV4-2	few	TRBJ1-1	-	CASSQEVGGFMNTEAFF	TGTGCCAGCAGCCAAGAGGTTGGGGGCTTTATGAACACTGAAGCTTTCTTT
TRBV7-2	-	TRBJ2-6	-	CASSLVLYTSGANVLTF	TGTGCCAGCAGCTTAGTCCTGTACACCTCTGGGGCCAACGTCCTGACTTTC
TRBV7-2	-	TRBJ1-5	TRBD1	CASSFDRGNQPQHF	TGTGCCAGCAGCTTTGACAGGGGCAATCAGCCCCAGCATTTT
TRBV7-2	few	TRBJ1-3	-	CASKATGFGNTIYF	TGTGCCAGTAAGGCGACAGGCTTTGGAAACACCATATATTTT
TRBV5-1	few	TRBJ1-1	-	CASSLGGGTEAFF	TGCGCCAGCAGCTTGGGCGGGGGCACTGAAGCTTTCTTT
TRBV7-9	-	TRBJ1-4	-	CASSPEVTDATNEKLFF	TGTGCCAGCAGCCCGGAGGTTACAGACGCAACTAATGAAAAACTGTTTTTT
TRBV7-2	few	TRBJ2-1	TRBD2	CATKQLANLHEQFF	TGTGCCACCAAACAACTAGCGAACCTTCATGAGCAGTTCTTC
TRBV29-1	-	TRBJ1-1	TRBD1	CSARDSKMNTEAFF	TGCAGCGCAAGGGACAGCAAAATGAACACTGAAGCTTTCTTT
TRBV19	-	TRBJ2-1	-	CASSIPGSVPFF	TGTGCCAGTAGTATACCGGGATCCGTACCGTTCTTC
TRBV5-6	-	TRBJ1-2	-	CASSLEQLYGYTF	TGTGCCAGCAGCTTGGAACAGCTCTATGGCTACACCTTC
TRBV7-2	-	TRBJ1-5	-	CASRADRSSNQPQHF	TGTGCCAGCAGAGCCGACAGGTCTAGCAATCAGCCCCAGCATTTT
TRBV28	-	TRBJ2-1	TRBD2	CASSLFRSILGREGYIYNEQFF	TGTGCCAGCAGTTTATTTAGGTCGATCCTAGGGCGGGAGGGCTATATCTACAATGAGCAGTTCTTC
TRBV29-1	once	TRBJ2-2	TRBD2	CSVGWTSGHTGELFF	TGCAGCGTTGGATGGACTAGCGGTCACACCGGGGAGCTGTTTTTT